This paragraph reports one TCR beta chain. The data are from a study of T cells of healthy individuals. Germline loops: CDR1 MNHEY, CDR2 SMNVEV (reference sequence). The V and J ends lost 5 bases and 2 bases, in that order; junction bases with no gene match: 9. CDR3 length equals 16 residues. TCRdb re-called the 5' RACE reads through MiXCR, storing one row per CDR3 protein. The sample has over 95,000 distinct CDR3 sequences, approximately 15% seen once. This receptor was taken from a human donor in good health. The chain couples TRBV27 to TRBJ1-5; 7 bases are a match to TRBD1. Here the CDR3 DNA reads TGTGCCAGCAGTGCTTACAGGGGATCGGGCAATCAGCCCCAGCATTTT. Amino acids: CASSAYRGSGNQPQHF.